Included here is one T cell receptor (beta chain) sequence, with context. What it binds is not known. J gave up 11 bases and V 5 bases, and 9 bases lay outside the gene matches. The germline V gene has CDR1 MNHEY and CDR2 SVGAGI. The CDR3 totals 14 residues. The source of the sample is a study of T cells in tuberculosis. General observations from the study: Samples were chosen by availability of cryopreserved specimens.

Assay used: immunoSEQ multiplex PCR; TCRdb lists only in-frame clones, some missing. In the table there are roughly 40,000 clones, around 95% of which are singletons. The TCR originated in a donor aged 5 to 30 with latent tuberculosis or without tuberculosis infection. The chain links TRBV6-5 to TRBJ1-6; 7 bases match TRBD1. Sequenced: PBMCs. The DNA for the CDR3 is TGTGCCAGCAGTGTCGGGACAGTAGGTCCACCCCTCCACTTT. Protein sequence: CASSVGTVGPPLHF.